This T cell receptor (beta chain) is from a study of Ad26.COV2.S vaccination and SARS-CoV-2 variants. Notes on the study in general: Vaccine and placebo recipients had similar non-spike TCR breadth.

Here immunoSEQ multiplex PCR was the method, and the copy in TCRdb shows in-frame clones only, minus some. The sample has hundreds of thousands of clones; around 89% are singletons. Treatment defined: some 19 received Ad26.COV2.S at low or high dose, single or two shots; about 5 received placebo; per-sample allocation not given. Day 63 following the first vaccine or placebo injection was when the samples were taken. Boston provided a donor who was an adult aged 18-55 years. The CDR3 is made up of 18 amino acids. The trim removed 2 bases at V and 7 bases at J, leaving 14 bases unmatched. Germline V gene sequence: CDR1 LGHDT, CDR2 YNNKEL (reference sequence). As concerns this clone: The antigen remains undetermined.

The clonotype comes from a person between 18 and 65 years old who received the Ad26.COV2.S COVID-19 vaccine or a placebo. The material was peripheral blood, obtained in a trial of Ad26.COV2.S vaccine versus placebo. The chain employs TRBV3-1 (or the pseudogene TRBV3-2) and TRBJ1-6, with 7 bases aligning to TRBD1. The CDR3: CASSQQTGGGLGNSPLHF. CDR3 coding DNA: TGTGCCAGCAGCCAACAAACAGGAGGGGGCTTAGGGAATTCACCCCTCCACTTT.